This T cell receptor beta chain was captured in a study of shared clonotypes between healthy human individuals. Whole-study results and caveats: Non-shared clonotypes displayed generation probabilities falling below those of clonotypes present in all four donors.

Notes on this clone: What it binds is unknown.

Profiled with immunoSEQ multiplex PCR; TCRdb holds only in-frame clones, not every one. The sample lists around 2.1 million clones, approximately 96% occurring once. The source is a man between 18 and 29 years old in good health. Material for sequencing was naive CD4+ T cells sorted from blood. Indicated subset: CD45RA+ positively selected.

The CDR3 is CASSDTAGRSNSPLHF. The CDR3 DNA reads as TGTGCCAGCAGTGATACGGCAGGTCGAAGTAATTCACCCCTCCACTTT. The gene calls are TRBV6-1 and TRBJ1-6; D unresolved. Per the germline V gene, CDR1 is MNHNS and CDR2 is SASEGT. V lost 3 bases, J lost 6 bases, and 15 bases lay in between. CDR3 length equals 16 residues.